These T cell receptor beta chains were read from a single sample in a study of vaccination and CD4 T cells after COVID-19. TCRdb reanalysed the PCR reads using MiXCR and keeps one entry per CDR3 protein. The table includes tens of thousands of distinct CDR3 sequences, around 42% detected once. No antigen is known for these receptors. Here the sequenced sample was CD4+ T cells from blood, cultured in vitro, taken about 7 months after SARS-CoV-2 vaccination. The receptors here all came from a human donor who had recovered from COVID-19. Each CDR3 is given with its conserved first and last residue. The D gene is left open where the match is weak. Size is omitted from some rows. Given values are once, few, many or a class for expanded clones.

D: TRBD2
J: TRBJ2-7
size: .
V: TRBV20-1
CDR3: CSAREITSGISYEQYF
DNA: TGCAGTGCTAGAGAGATCACTAGCGGGATCTCATACGAGCAGTACTTC

D: .
J: TRBJ2-7
size: .
V: TRBV5-4
CDR3: CASSWDARGGHF
DNA: TGTGCCAGCAGCTGGGACGCTCGGGGCGGACACTTC

D: .
J: TRBJ2-7
size: once
V: TRBV4-1
CDR3: CATPTGSYEQYF
DNA: TGCGCCACTCCGACAGGCTCCTACGAGCAGTACTTC

D: TRBD1
J: TRBJ1-5
size: few
V: TRBV20-1
CDR3: CSAGQGFGNQPQHF
DNA: TGCAGTGCTGGACAGGGTTTTGGAAATCAGCCCCAGCATTTT

D: .
J: TRBJ2-1
size: few
V: TRBV28
CDR3: CASGGVDEQFF
DNA: TGTGCCAGCGGCGGGGTTGATGAGCAGTTCTTC

D: .
J: TRBJ2-5
size: .
V: TRBV6-4
CDR3: CASSDTPRIRTGRVGETQYF
DNA: TGTGCCAGCAGTGACACCCCCCGGATAAGAACGGGGAGAGTTGGAGAGACCCAGTACTTC

D: .
J: TRBJ1-5
size: few
V: TRBV28
CDR3: CASRPAGGNQPQHF
DNA: TGTGCCAGCAGGCCCGCCGGTGGCAATCAGCCCCAGCATTTT

D: .
J: TRBJ2-1
size: .
V: TRBV20-1
CDR3: CSAAHNEQFF
DNA: TGCAGTGCCGCCCATAATGAGCAGTTCTTC

D: .
J: TRBJ2-3
size: .
V: TRBV27
CDR3: CASSVSSRTDTQYF
DNA: TGTGCCAGCAGCGTCTCCTCACGCACAGATACGCAGTATTTT

D: .
J: TRBJ2-1
size: .
V: TRBV7-9
CDR3: CASSLETASSYNEQFF
DNA: TGTGCCAGCAGCCTTGAGACAGCCAGCTCCTACAATGAGCAGTTCTTC

D: .
J: TRBJ2-7
size: .
V: TRBV5-8
CDR3: CASSLDQTYEQYF
DNA: TGTGCCAGCAGCTTGGATCAGACCTACGAGCAGTACTTC

D: .
J: TRBJ1-1
size: .
V: TRBV19
CDR3: CASSMMGVAFF
DNA: TGTGCCAGTAGTATGATGGGAGTGGCTTTCTTT

D: TRBD1
J: TRBJ2-3
size: few
V: TRBV7-3
CDR3: CASSSTGDTQYF
DNA: TGTGCCAGCAGCTCGACAGGGGATACGCAGTATTTT

D: .
J: TRBJ2-7
size: .
V: TRBV20-1
CDR3: CSAPRGRATYEQYF
DNA: TGCAGTGCTCCCCGGGGCCGGGCAACCTACGAGCAGTACTTC

D: .
J: TRBJ2-5
size: .
V: TRBV30
CDR3: CAWSALDRIQETQYF
DNA: TGTGCCTGGAGTGCTTTGGACCGAATCCAAGAGACCCAGTACTTC

D: .
J: TRBJ1-1
size: .
V: TRBV6-1
CDR3: CASSTGVNTEAFF
DNA: TGTGCCAGCAGTACCGGGGTGAACACTGAAGCTTTCTTT

D: .
J: TRBJ2-7
size: few
V: TRBV7-2
CDR3: CASSLAGVGYEQYF
DNA: TGTGCCAGCAGCTTAGCGGGAGTGGGGTACGAGCAGTACTTC

D: .
J: TRBJ1-2
size: .
V: TRBV29-1
CDR3: CSVWGDGYTF
DNA: TGCAGCGTGTGGGGAGATGGCTACACCTTC

D: TRBD1
J: TRBJ2-7
size: .
V: TRBV20-1
CDR3: CSAQTGLSWTGRKQYF
DNA: TGCAGTGCCCAGACCGGTTTGAGTTGGACAGGGAGAAAGCAGTACTTC

D: .
J: TRBJ1-2
size: .
V: TRBV7-2
CDR3: CASSLGGIGPGGYTF
DNA: TGTGCCAGCAGCTTAGGGGGGATTGGGCCGGGTGGCTACACCTTC

D: .
J: TRBJ2-5
size: few
V: TRBV7-9
CDR3: CASSQSRQTQYF
DNA: TGTGCCAGCAGCCAAAGTAGGCAGACCCAGTACTTC

D: TRBD2
J: TRBJ2-7
size: once
V: TRBV6-2/TRBV6-3
CDR3: CASRWTSTYEQYF
DNA: TGTGCCAGCAGGTGGACTAGTACCTACGAGCAGTACTTC

D: .
J: TRBJ2-5
size: few
V: TRBV20-1
CDR3: CSARDHKGKQETQYF
DNA: TGCAGTGCTAGAGATCACAAGGGGAAACAAGAGACCCAGTACTTC

D: TRBD1
J: TRBJ2-2
size: few
V: TRBV29-1
CDR3: CSGQGNTGELFF
DNA: TGCAGCGGACAGGGGAACACCGGGGAGCTGTTTTTT

D: TRBD1
J: TRBJ1-5
size: .
V: TRBV29-1
CDR3: CSVGDRMNQPQHF
DNA: TGCAGCGTAGGGGACAGGATGAATCAGCCCCAGCATTTT

D: TRBD1
J: TRBJ1-1
size: .
V: TRBV2
CDR3: CASSATGGDEAFF
DNA: TGTGCCAGCAGTGCTACAGGGGGCGATGAAGCTTTCTTT

D: .
J: TRBJ1-1
size: once
V: TRBV28
CDR3: CASSFSGLNPEAFF
DNA: TGTGCCAGCAGTTTCTCGGGGCTTAACCCTGAAGCTTTCTTT

D: .
J: TRBJ2-3
size: .
V: TRBV6-4
CDR3: CASSDRADTDTQYF
DNA: TGTGCCAGCAGTGACCGGGCGGACACAGATACGCAGTATTTT

D: TRBD2
J: TRBJ2-1
size: once
V: TRBV20-1
CDR3: CSARGSGGPGNEQFF
DNA: TGCAGTGCTAGAGGGTCGGGAGGGCCGGGCAATGAGCAGTTCTTC

D: .
J: TRBJ1-1
size: .
V: TRBV21-1
CDR3: CASSRRQGKFPEAFF
DNA: TGTGCCAGCAGCAGGAGACAGGGGAAATTCCCTGAAGCTTTCTTT

D: .
J: TRBJ2-3
size: .
V: TRBV6-5
CDR3: CASSYSRGAGTDTQYF
DNA: TGTGCCAGCAGTTACTCGAGGGGAGCGGGCACAGATACGCAGTATTTT

D: .
J: TRBJ2-3
size: .
V: TRBV20-1
CDR3: CSARGGIAYGTDTQYF
DNA: TGCAGTGCTAGAGGAGGGATAGCATACGGCACAGATACGCAGTATTTT

D: TRBD2
J: TRBJ2-2
size: .
V: TRBV7-6
CDR3: CASSSRLAGGPVWELFF
DNA: TGTGCCAGCAGCTCCCGACTAGCGGGAGGCCCCGTGTGGGAGCTGTTTTTT

D: .
J: TRBJ1-6
size: .
V: TRBV19
CDR3: CAARSTGLSLPLHF
DNA: TGTGCCGCCCGCAGTACAGGGTTGAGTTTACCCCTCCACTTT

D: .
J: TRBJ1-6
size: .
V: TRBV27
CDR3: CASSFDRSSPLHF
DNA: TGTGCCAGCAGTTTCGACAGGAGCTCACCCCTCCACTTT

D: .
J: TRBJ2-4
size: .
V: TRBV7-2
CDR3: CASSPRVQNIQYF
DNA: TGTGCCAGCAGCCCCCGGGTCCAAAACATTCAGTACTTC

D: .
J: TRBJ1-1
size: .
V: TRBV5-1
CDR3: CASRYRESTEAFF
DNA: TGCGCCAGCAGATACAGGGAGAGCACTGAAGCTTTCTTT

D: TRBD1
J: TRBJ2-7
size: .
V: TRBV20-1
CDR3: CSARDPTGGSYEQYF
DNA: TGCAGTGCTAGAGACCCGACAGGGGGCAGCTACGAGCAGTACTTC

D: TRBD1
J: TRBJ1-2
size: .
V: TRBV7-8
CDR3: CASSSPGQTYGYTF
DNA: TGTGCCAGCAGCTCGCCGGGACAGACATATGGCTACACCTTC

D: TRBD2
J: TRBJ2-1
size: .
V: TRBV6-1
CDR3: CASSEQPGGYNEQFF
DNA: TGTGCCAGCAGTGAGCAGCCGGGAGGGTACAATGAGCAGTTCTTC

D: TRBD1
J: TRBJ2-5
size: few
V: TRBV7-9
CDR3: CASSRGTGLGETQYF
DNA: TGTGCCAGCAGCCGAGGGACAGGATTGGGAGAGACCCAGTACTTC

D: TRBD2
J: TRBJ2-7
size: .
V: TRBV20-1
CDR3: CSASRTSANSYEQYF
DNA: TGCAGTGCTAGCAGAACTAGCGCGAACTCCTACGAGCAGTACTTC

D: TRBD2
J: TRBJ2-3
size: .
V: TRBV20-1
CDR3: CTTLGGLAGADTDTQYF
DNA: TGCACCACCCTGGGGGGACTAGCGGGAGCGGACACAGATACGCAGTATTTT

D: .
J: TRBJ2-7
size: .
V: TRBV20-1
CDR3: CSARGPGALGEQYF
DNA: TGCAGTGCTAGAGGTCCTGGCGCTCTTGGGGAGCAGTACTTC

D: .
J: TRBJ2-3
size: few
V: TRBV20-1
CDR3: CSARAAQGSTDTQYF
DNA: TGCAGTGCTAGAGCAGCTCAGGGGAGCACAGATACGCAGTATTTT

D: .
J: TRBJ1-5
size: .
V: TRBV6-1
CDR3: CASSEPRYSNQPQHF
DNA: TGTGCCAGCAGTGAACCCCGTTATAGCAATCAGCCCCAGCATTTT

D: TRBD1
J: TRBJ1-2
size: .
V: TRBV19
CDR3: CASSIGTGRTF
DNA: TGTGCCAGTAGTATAGGGACAGGACGCACCTTC

D: TRBD1
J: TRBJ1-5
size: .
V: TRBV27
CDR3: CASSSDRFNQPQHF
DNA: TGTGCCAGCAGTTCGGACAGGTTCAATCAGCCCCAGCATTTT

D: TRBD2
J: TRBJ2-7
size: few
V: TRBV20-1
CDR3: CSARDPASGRASSYEQYF
DNA: TGCAGTGCTAGAGATCCGGCTAGCGGGAGGGCCAGCTCCTACGAGCAGTACTTC

D: .
J: TRBJ2-7
size: .
V: TRBV10-1
CDR3: CASGSHYEQYF
DNA: TGCGCCAGCGGTTCCCATTACGAGCAGTACTTC

D: .
J: TRBJ2-3
size: .
V: TRBV6-4
CDR3: CASSESFTDTQYF
DNA: TGTGCCAGCAGTGAAAGCTTCACAGATACGCAGTATTTT

D: .
J: TRBJ2-5
size: .
V: TRBV28
CDR3: CASSLGGRETQYF
DNA: TGTGCCAGCAGTTTGGGGGGCAGGGAGACCCAGTACTTC

D: TRBD1
J: TRBJ1-2
size: .
V: TRBV19
CDR3: CASSTGGAGYGYTF
DNA: TGTGCCAGTAGTACAGGGGGCGCGGGCTATGGCTACACCTTC

D: .
J: TRBJ1-5
size: .
V: TRBV28
CDR3: CASRSLNQPQHF
DNA: TGTGCCAGCAGGTCCCTAAATCAGCCCCAGCATTTT

D: .
J: TRBJ2-1
size: .
V: TRBV28
CDR3: CASKNTFSALSVQFF
DNA: TGTGCCAGCAAAAACACCTTCAGTGCTCTTTCAGTGCAGTTCTTC